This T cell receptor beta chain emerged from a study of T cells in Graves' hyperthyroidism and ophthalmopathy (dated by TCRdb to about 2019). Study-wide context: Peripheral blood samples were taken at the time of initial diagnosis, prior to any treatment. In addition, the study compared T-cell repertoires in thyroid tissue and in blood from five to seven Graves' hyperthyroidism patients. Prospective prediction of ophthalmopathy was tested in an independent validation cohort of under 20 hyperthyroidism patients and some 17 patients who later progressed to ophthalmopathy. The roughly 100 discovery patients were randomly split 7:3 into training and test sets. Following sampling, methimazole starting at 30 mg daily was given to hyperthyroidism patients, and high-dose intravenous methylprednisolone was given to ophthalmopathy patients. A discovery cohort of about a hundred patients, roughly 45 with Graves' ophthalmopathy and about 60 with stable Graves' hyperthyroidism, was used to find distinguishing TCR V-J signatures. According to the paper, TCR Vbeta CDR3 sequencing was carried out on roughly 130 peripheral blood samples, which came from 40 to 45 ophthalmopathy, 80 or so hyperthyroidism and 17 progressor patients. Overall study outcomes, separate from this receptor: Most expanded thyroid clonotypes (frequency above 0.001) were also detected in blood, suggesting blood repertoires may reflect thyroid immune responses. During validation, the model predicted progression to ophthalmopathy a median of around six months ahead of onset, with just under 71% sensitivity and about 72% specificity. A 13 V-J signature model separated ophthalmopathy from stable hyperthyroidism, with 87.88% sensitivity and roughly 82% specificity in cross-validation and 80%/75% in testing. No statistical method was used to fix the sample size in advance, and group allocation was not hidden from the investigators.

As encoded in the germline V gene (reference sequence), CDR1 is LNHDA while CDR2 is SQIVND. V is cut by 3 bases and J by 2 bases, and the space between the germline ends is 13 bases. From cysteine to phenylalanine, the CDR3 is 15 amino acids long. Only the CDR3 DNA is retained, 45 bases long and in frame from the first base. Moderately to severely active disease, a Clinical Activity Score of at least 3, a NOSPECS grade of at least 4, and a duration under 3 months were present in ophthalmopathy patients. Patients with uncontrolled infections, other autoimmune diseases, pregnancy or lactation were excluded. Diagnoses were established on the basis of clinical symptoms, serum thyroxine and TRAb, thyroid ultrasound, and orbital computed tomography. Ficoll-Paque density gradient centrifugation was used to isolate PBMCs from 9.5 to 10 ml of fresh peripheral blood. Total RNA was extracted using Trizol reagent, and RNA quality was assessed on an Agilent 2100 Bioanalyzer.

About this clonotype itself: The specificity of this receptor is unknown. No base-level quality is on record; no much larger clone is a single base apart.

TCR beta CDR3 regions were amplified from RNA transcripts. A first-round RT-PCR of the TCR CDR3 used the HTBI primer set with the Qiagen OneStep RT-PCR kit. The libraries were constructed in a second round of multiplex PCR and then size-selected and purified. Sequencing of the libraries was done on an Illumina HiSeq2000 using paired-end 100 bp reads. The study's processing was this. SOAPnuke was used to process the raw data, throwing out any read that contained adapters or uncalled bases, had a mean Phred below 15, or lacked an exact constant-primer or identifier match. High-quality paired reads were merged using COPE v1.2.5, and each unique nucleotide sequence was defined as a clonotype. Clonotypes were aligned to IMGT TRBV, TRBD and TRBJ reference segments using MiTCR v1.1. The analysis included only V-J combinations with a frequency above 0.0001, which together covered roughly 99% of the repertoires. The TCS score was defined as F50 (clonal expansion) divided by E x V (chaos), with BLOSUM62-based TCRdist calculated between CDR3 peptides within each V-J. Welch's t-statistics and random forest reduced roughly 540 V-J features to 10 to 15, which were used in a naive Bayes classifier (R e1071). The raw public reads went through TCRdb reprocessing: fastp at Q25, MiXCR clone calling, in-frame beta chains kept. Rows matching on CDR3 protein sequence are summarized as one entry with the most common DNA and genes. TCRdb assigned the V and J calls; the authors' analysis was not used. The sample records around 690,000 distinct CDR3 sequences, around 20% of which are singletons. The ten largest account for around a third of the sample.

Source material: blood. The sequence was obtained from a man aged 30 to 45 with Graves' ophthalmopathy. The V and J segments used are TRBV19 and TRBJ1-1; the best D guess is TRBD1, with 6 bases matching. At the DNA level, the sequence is TGTGCCAGTAGTATTTTCCAGGGGCTTAACACTGAAGCTTTCTTT. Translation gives CASSIFQGLNTEAFF. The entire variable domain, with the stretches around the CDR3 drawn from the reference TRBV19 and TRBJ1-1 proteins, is DGGITQSPKYLFRKEGQNVTLSCEQNLNHDAMYWYRQDPGQGLRLIYYSQIVNDFQKGDIAEGYSVSREKKESFPLTVTSAQKNPTAFYLCASSIFQGLNTEAFFGQGTRLTVV.